The entry that follows covers one T cell receptor (beta chain) sequence. With V trimmed by 3 bases and J by 3 bases, 29 bases remained unmatched. Germline V gene lookup returns CDR1 KGHDR and CDR2 SFDVKD. The CDR3 loop spans 23 amino acids. Study processing details: Using reference gene primer amplification, nucleated cell counts were estimated. Method: immunoSEQ multiplex PCR; TCRdb's copy keeps in-frame clones and lacks some. V, J and clone size are those of that table, while D and trimming were read from the DNA. In the table there are 50,000 or so clones, about nine tenths of which are singletons. The data were taken from a study of blood T cell repertoires in COVID-19.

This sequence was found in a human donor in a cohort sampled during active COVID-19. The chain is built from TRBV24-1 and TRBJ2-7; 9 bases agree with TRBD1. The sequencing input was peripheral blood. The CDR3 here is CATSDTGTGSSYLTKVPYYEQYF. The CDR3 coding sequence is TGTGCCACCAGTGATACCGGGACAGGGTCCTCATACCTCACTAAGGTTCCCTACTACGAGCAGTACTTC.